One sample yielded the 3 T cell receptor beta chains listed below, sequenced in a study of cytomegalovirus exposure and HLA in healthy donors. The PCR employed 60 Vbeta primers together with 13 Jbeta primers. Produced via immunoSEQ multiplex PCR; TCRdb's table is partial and in-frame only. The sample lists roughly 140,000 clones, approximately 68% seen once, with approximately 4.3% in the top ten. The sample was PBMCs. The source is a man aged 60-69 years in good health and CMV-seronegative.

Only a few counts were recorded for this clone. The chain recombines TRBV6-5 with TRBJ1-5; D unclear. Deletions cut 6 bases from V and 0 bases from J, with 9 bases between. The CDR3 has 14 amino acids. Germline CDR1 and CDR2: MNHEY and SVGAGI. The CDR3 sequence: CASSHRNSNQPQHF. The CDR3 region has the DNA TGTGCCAGCAGCCACAGAAATAGCAATCAGCCCCAGCATTTT.

Only one count was recorded for this clone. V gene TRBV9 combines with J gene TRBJ1-5, with D possibly matching TRBD1 (5 bases). V lost 0 bases and J 4 bases, leaving 14 bases between the germline ends. Per germline, CDR1 SGDLS and CDR2 YYNGEE. This CDR3 is 16 amino acids long. The CDR3 here is CASSVEGGGENQPQHF. In nucleotides, the CDR3 is TGTGCCAGCAGCGTAGAGGGCGGGGGGGAAAATCAGCCCCAGCATTTT.

J is TRBJ1-1 and V is TRBV7-8, with 9 bases aligning to TRBD1. Trimming at V came to 1 base and at J to 6 bases, leaving 6 bases not matched to a gene. Germline values: CDR1 SGHVS, CDR2 FQNEAQ. This CDR3 comprises 15 residues. CDR3 sequence reads: CASSLVGQGTAEAFF. In DNA form, the CDR3 reads TGTGCCAGCAGCTTAGTTGGACAGGGGACCGCTGAAGCTTTCTTT.